The present TCR beta chain was sequenced within a study of cytomegalovirus exposure and HLA in healthy donors. The protocol was immunoSEQ multiplex PCR, while the TCRdb copy is restricted to in-frame clones and leaves out a portion. The table has 140,000 or so clones, approximately 86% seen once; the top ten hold roughly 4.5%. Overall study findings and caveats: The classifier, whose performance was assessed in both the original and validation cohorts, reportedly diagnosed cytomegalovirus status with high specificity and sensitivity. In vitro checks showed that a few CMV-associated chains really do target CMV antigens.

Germline values: CDR1 SGHRS, CDR2 YFSETQ. The V and J ends lost 3 bases and 5 bases, in that order; junction bases with no gene match: 5. The CDR3 spans 14 residues. As for this clone: Its antigen remains unidentified.

Sequences were obtained from PBMCs. The TCR sequence derives from a man aged 18 to 30 in good health and CMV-seropositive. This rearrangement joins TRBV5-1 to TRBJ2-5; 9 bases map to TRBD1. DNA of the CDR3: TGCGCCAGCAGCTCGGGACAGGGCTCTGAGACCCAGTACTTC. Its translation: CASSSGQGSETQYF.